A selection of T cell receptor beta chains follows, all from one sample in a study of blood T cells in healthy people across ages. TCRdb redid the calling of the 5' RACE reads with MiXCR, one entry per CDR3 protein. The repertoire consists of fewer than 1,000,000 distinct CDR3 sequences, with around half occurring once and the leading ten covering 15% to 20%. Sequencing was performed on blood. The source is a man of 80 years or more in good health. Both conserved end residues are part of each CDR3. Fields, in order: clone size, V gene, D gene, J gene, CDR3 DNA, CDR3 protein. D genes are given only for firm matches. Size values are once, few and many counts, or a class for expanded clones, and some rows have none.

-	TRBV5-1	-	TRBJ2-5	TGCGCCAGCAGCTTGGAACAGCCTTACACTGAGCAGTACTTC	CASSLEQPYTEQYF
few	TRBV7-2	TRBD1	TRBJ2-1	TGTGCCAGCAGCGCTCGACAGGGGAACTACAATGAGCAGTTCTTC	CASSARQGNYNEQFF
-	TRBV14	-	TRBJ2-5	TGTGCCAGCGGCTTCAACGCGAGCGGGCAGTACTTC	CASGFNASGQYF
many	TRBV29-1	-	TRBJ2-6	TGCAGCCCGAGGACATCATGCGACTCTGGGGCCAACGTCCTGACTTTC	CSPRTSCDSGANVLTF
-	TRBV4-3	-	TRBJ2-6	TGCGCCAGCAGCCAAGGGGGCTGGGAACGATCTGGGGCCAACGTCCTGACTTTC	CASSQGGWERSGANVLTF
-	TRBV10-3	TRBD2	TRBJ2-7	TGTGCCATCAGTGAGTCGTTAGGGGGACTAGCGGAGTCCTCCGACGAGCAGTACTTC	CAISESLGGLAESSDEQYF
few	TRBV20-1	-	TRBJ1-5	TGCAGTGCTAGAGATAGGAAGCCGGGACACAGACCTTATCAGCCCCAGCATTTT	CSARDRKPGHRPYQPQHF
-	TRBV6-5	-	TRBJ1-2	TGTGCCAGCAGTTACTCCTCCGGGACTCAGAACTATGGCTACACCTTC	CASSYSSGTQNYGYTF
-	TRBV7-2	-	TRBJ2-3	TGTGCCAGCAGCCCCGGGGTGCGGGATACGCAGTATTTT	CASSPGVRDTQYF
few	TRBV27	TRBD1	TRBJ1-1	TGTGCCAGCAGTTGGGACAGGGGCCCGGGGACTGAAGCTTTCTTT	CASSWDRGPGTEAFF
many	TRBV20-1	-	TRBJ2-2	TGCAGTGCTCTCCTCCCGTTGGGGCACGGGGAGCTGTTTTTT	CSALLPLGHGELFF
-	TRBV30	-	TRBJ2-3	TGTGCCTGGAGTACCACGGGGACTGCTACGCAGTATTTT	CAWSTTGTATQYF